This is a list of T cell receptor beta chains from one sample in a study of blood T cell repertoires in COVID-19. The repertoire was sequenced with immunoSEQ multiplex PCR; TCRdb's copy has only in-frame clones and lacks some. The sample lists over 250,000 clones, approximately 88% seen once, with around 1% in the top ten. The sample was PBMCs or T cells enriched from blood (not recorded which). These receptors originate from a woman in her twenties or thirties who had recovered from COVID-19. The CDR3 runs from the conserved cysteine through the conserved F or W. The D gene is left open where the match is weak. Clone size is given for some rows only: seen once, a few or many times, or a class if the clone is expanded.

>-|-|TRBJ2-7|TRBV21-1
TGTGCCAGCAGCAAGGAGTTGGGACAGGGGATCTACGAGCAGTACTTC
CASSKELGQGIYEQYF
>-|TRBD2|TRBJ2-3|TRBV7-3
TGTGCCAGCAGCCCGCGGTTGGGCGGGGGACCAGGCACAGATACGCAGTATTTT
CASSPRLGGGPGTDTQYF
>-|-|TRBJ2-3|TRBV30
TGTGCCTGGAGTGGGCAGGGTACAGATACGCAGTATTTT
CAWSGQGTDTQYF
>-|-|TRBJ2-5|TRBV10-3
TGTGCCATCAGTGAGCCGACAATAGGGACCCAGTACTTC
CAISEPTIGTQYF
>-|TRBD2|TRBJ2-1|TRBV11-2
TGTGCCAGCAGCCAACTAGCGGGAAATACCAATGAGCAGTTCTTC
CASSQLAGNTNEQFF
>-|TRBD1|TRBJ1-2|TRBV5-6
TGTGCCAGCAGCGCTACAACGGGACAGGTCCATTATGGCTACACCTTC
CASSATTGQVHYGYTF
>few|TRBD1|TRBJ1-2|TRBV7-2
TGTGCCAGCAGCGCCCTAGGGACAGGGGGGAATGGCTACACCTTC
CASSALGTGGNGYTF
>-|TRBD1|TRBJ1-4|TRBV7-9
TGTGCCAGCAGCCCCGGACAGGCAACTAATGAAAAACTGTTTTTT
CASSPGQATNEKLFF
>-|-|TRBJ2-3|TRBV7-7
TGTGCCAGCAGCCTTGGAAGCGGGAGCACAGATACGCAGTATTTT
CASSLGSGSTDTQYF
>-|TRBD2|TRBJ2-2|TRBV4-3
TGCGCCAGCAGCCTCCACCGCGGGGGGGTCAACACCGGGGAGCTGTTTTTT
CASSLHRGGVNTGELFF
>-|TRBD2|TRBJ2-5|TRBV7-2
TGTGCCAGCAGCTTAGACTCGCGGGGGGGCGAGGAGACCCAGTACTTC
CASSLDSRGGEETQYF
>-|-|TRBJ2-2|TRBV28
TGTGCCAGCAGTTTAGGCCCCGTCACCGGGGAGCTGTTTTTT
CASSLGPVTGELFF
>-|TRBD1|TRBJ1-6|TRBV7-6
TGTGCCAGCAGCTTAGATGACAGGGGGATTTATTCACCCCTCCACTTT
CASSLDDRGIYSPLHF
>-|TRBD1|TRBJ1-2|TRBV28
TGTGCCAGCAGTTTCGGCGGGACAGCTAACTATGGCTACACCTTC
CASSFGGTANYGYTF
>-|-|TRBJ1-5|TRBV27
TGTGCCAGCAGTGTTTTCGGGCAGCCCCAGCATTTT
CASSVFGQPQHF
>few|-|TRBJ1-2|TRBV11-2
TGTGCCAGCAGCTTAGGGTCCGGGACAACTGGCTACACCTTC
CASSLGSGTTGYTF
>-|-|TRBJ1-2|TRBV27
TGTGCCAGCAGGCGACCCGGGACATCATATGGCTACACCTTC
CASRRPGTSYGYTF
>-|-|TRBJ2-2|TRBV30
TGTGCCTCATCGGGGGGCTTGAACACCGGGGAGCTGTTTTTT
CASSGGLNTGELFF
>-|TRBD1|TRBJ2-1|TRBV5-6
TGTGCCAGCAGCCTTCACGGACAGGGTCTTTTTCTCTACAATGAGCAGTTCTTC
CASSLHGQGLFLYNEQFF
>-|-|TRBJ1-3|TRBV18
TGTGCCAGCTCTACAGGGATGATAGTTGGAAACACCATATATTTT
CASSTGMIVGNTIYF
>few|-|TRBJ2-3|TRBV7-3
TGTGCCAGCAGCTTAGCGGGCCCAGATACGCAGTATTTT
CASSLAGPDTQYF
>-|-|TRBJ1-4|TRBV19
TGTGCCAGTAGTATAAAGCGGTCAGCGGTAAATGAAAAACTGTTTTTT
CASSIKRSAVNEKLFF